This T cell receptor (beta chain) emerged from a study of T cell changes during pregnancy in multiple sclerosis. CDR3 size: 11 residues. Germline-derived CDR1 and CDR2 are SGHRS and YFSETQ. V lost 5 bases and J lost 3, with 6 bases in between. Assay used: immunoSEQ multiplex PCR; TCRdb lists only in-frame clones, some missing. The repertoire has around 97,000 clones, around nine tenths of them found once; the top ten carry 0.76%. Source: peripheral blood, taken in the second trimester of pregnancy. The receptor was derived from a female donor in good health, enrolled as a control in a pregnancy study. This chain links TRBV5-1 with TRBJ2-7; D call uncertain. The CDR3 is CASRSDYEQYF. In DNA form, the CDR3 reads TGCGCCAGCAGAAGCGACTACGAGCAGTACTTC.